The T cell receptor beta chain described here comes from a study of shared clonotypes between healthy human individuals. Method: immunoSEQ multiplex PCR; TCRdb's copy keeps in-frame clones and lacks some. The sample carries about 1.5 million clones, 95% to 97% recorded once. The V and J ends lost 2 bases and 2 bases respectively, with 16 bases between them. CDR1 and CDR2 from the germline V gene are KGHSH and LQKENI. This CDR3 has 16 amino acids. As concerns this clone: Its specificity is unknown.

Points from the study as a whole: At large depth, rarefaction still showed sorted-subset sequencing to be incomplete. An expected dependence of interdonor clonotype sharing on sequencing depth was noted.

CD45RA-negative memory and CD45RA+ naive subsets were split from the CD4+ cells. The gene calls are TRBV18 and TRBJ2-7; D is possibly TRBD2 (5 bases). Sample: naive CD4+ T cells sorted from blood. Documented subset: CD45RA+ positively selected. The TCR comes from a young man in good health. The CDR3 reads CASSPIPGGGPYEQYF. CDR3 DNA: TGTGCCAGCTCACCAATACCAGGCGGAGGCCCCTACGAGCAGTACTTC.